This T cell receptor (beta chain) was identified during a study of T cell repertoires in cytomegalovirus infection. A remark on this clonotype: Its antigen is undetermined.

TCRdb recomputed calls from the reads with MiXCR, one row per CDR3 protein. The sample lists 570,000 or so distinct CDR3 sequences; roughly 42% were seen once. The junction had 10 bases not matched to a gene; V was cut back by 3 bases and J by 7 bases. The CDR3 runs 15 residues. CDR1 and CDR2 from the germline V gene are SGHVS and FQNEAQ. This chain connects TRBV7-8 to TRBJ2-5; 8 positions agree with TRBD2. The receptor's source is a human donor in good health (CMV status not recorded). Some clones in this sample may be carry-over from other donors' samples. Sequences were derived from cultured PBMCs, sampled from culture after CMV antigen stimulation. CDR3 nucleotide sequence: TGTGCCAGCAGCTTCGGGGGGGCCATTTCCTCGACCCAGTACTTC. Residues: CASSFGGAISSTQYF.